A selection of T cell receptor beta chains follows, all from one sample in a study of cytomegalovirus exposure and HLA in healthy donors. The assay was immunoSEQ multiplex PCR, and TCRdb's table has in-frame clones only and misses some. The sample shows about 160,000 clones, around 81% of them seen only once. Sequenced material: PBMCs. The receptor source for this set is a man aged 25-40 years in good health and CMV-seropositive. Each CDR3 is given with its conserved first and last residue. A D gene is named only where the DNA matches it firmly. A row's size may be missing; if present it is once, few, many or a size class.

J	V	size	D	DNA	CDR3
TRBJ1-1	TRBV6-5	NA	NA	TGTGCCAGCAGTTATAACCCGGCGCGGGGCCGTCCTGAAGCTTTCTTT	CASSYNPARGRPEAFF
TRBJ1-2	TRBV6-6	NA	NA	TGTGCCAGCCACCGGTTGCAGGTTGGCTACACCTTC	CASHRLQVGYTF
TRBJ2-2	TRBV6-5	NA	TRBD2	TGTGCCAGCAGTTTTGGCGGGGGGTCCCTTACCGGGGAGCTGTTTTTT	CASSFGGGSLTGELFF
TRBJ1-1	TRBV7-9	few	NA	TGTGCCAGCAGCTCACCAACACCGAACACTGAAGCTTTCTTT	CASSSPTPNTEAFF
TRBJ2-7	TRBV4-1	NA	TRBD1	TGCGCCAGCAGCCGAGGGGACAGGGACCTTGTAGAGCAGTACTTC	CASSRGDRDLVEQYF
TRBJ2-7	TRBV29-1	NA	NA	TGCAGCGTTGAATTCGACAGGTCCTCCTACGAGCAGTACTTC	CSVEFDRSSYEQYF
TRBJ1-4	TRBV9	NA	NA	TGTGCCAGCAGCGTTTATGGGGCCGCAACTAATGAAAAACTGTTTTTT	CASSVYGAATNEKLFF
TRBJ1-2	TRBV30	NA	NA	TGTGCCTGGAGTGTATTCCAGGGAACTTCTGGCTACACCTTC	CAWSVFQGTSGYTF
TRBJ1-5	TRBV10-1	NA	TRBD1	TGCGCCAGCAGTTTCTTGGCAGGGGGGCCCAAATCGTATCAGCCCCAGCATTTT	CASSFLAGGPKSYQPQHF
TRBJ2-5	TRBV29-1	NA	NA	TGCAGCTGCCTCCGTGAGGCCGGGGAGACCCAGTACTTC	CSCLREAGETQYF
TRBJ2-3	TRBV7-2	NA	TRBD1	TGTGCCAGCAAAGGGGGCTGGGCAGATACGCAGTATTTT	CASKGGWADTQYF
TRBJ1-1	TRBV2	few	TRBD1	TGTGCCAGCAGTCCGGGACAGGGAATTATTGAAGCTTTCTTT	CASSPGQGIIEAFF
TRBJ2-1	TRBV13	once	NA	TGTGCCAGCAGCCCTCCGGGCTCCTACAATGAGCAGTTCTTC	CASSPPGSYNEQFF
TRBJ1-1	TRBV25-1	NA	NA	TGTGCCAGCAGTCGCCGACAGTCGAACACTGAAGCTTTCTTT	CASSRRQSNTEAFF
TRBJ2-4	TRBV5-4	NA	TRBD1	TGTGCCAGCAGCCCCCTGACAGGGGCCAAAAACATTCAGTACTTC	CASSPLTGAKNIQYF
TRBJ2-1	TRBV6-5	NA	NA	TGTGCCAGCAGTACACAGGGCTACAATGAGCAGTTCTTC	CASSTQGYNEQFF
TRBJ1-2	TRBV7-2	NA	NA	TGTGCCAGCAGCTTAGGAGGGCAATTCGATGGCTACACCTTC	CASSLGGQFDGYTF
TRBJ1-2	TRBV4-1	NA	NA	TGCGCCAGCAGCCAAGAACAGGGTGGGTATGGCTACACCTTC	CASSQEQGGYGYTF